Reported below is one TCR beta chain. This clonotype was detected a few times. The antigen this receptor binds is unknown. No base quality information exists; no much larger clone differs at one position. The CDR3 starts with the cysteine, ends with the phenylalanine, and has 15 residues. Kept here is only the CDR3 DNA, which spans 45 bases and is read in frame from base 1. V is clipped by 6 bases and J by 0 bases, and the sequence between their germline boundaries is 12 bases long. Libraries were made using 5' RACE. The instrument given in TCRdb is Illumina HiSeq 2500. The second PCR ran for about 7 to 11 cycles and used a J-beta primer mix along with a sample-barcoded 5' primer. A template-switch 5' adaptor carrying 12 random nucleotides introduced a unique molecular identifier onto each TCR beta cDNA molecule. At least 3 million CDR3-containing paired-end reads were obtained from each sample. All of the RNA was converted into first-strand cDNA using the Mint cDNA synthesis kit, with a TRBC-specific oligonucleotide serving as the primer. Following uracil-DNA glycosylase treatment, all cDNA underwent a first 18-cycle PCR with the universal primers M1SS and BC2_uni_R. The study's own analysis went as follows. For normalization, 1 million high-quality reads, each with a distinct molecular identifier, were randomly selected from each sample. Instead of being binned into consensus sequences, reads with shared molecular identifiers were discarded. CDR3 identification, clonotype clustering and error correction used MiTCR with a Q25 quality threshold and the strictest error-elimination algorithm. Lower-bound total TCR beta diversity was estimated with a nonparametric unseen species model using Euler transformation. The raw public reads went through TCRdb reprocessing: fastp at Q25, MiXCR clone calling, in-frame beta chains kept. Rows merge per CDR3 protein into single entries with the most common DNA and genes. These V and J calls rely on TCRdb rather than the paper's analysis. Counted in this sample were approximately 1,000,000 distinct CDR3 sequences; 35% to 40% of them appeared once. Of the sample, over 10% falls within the top ten clones.

This sample was taken from a study of blood T cells in healthy people across ages (dated by TCRdb to between 2015 and 2017). In terms of the full investigation: In model experiments, template switching captured about one uniquely barcoded TCR beta cDNA molecule for every two T cells. Two additional independent replicas of 1 million unique cDNA reads from the same blood draw were analyzed for two donors (one aged 18 to 30 and one aged 80 or older). Donors were grouped into four age groups: young (average 16 years), middle-aged (39), aged (about 59) and long-lived (less than 85). Using deep sequencing normalized with unique cDNA molecular identifiers, the study measured how TCR beta repertoire diversity changes with age. To avoid experimental bias, donors of different ages were randomly spread across the sequencing lanes.

The roughly 42 donors, aged 6 to 90 years, were systemically healthy Caucasian individuals from Russia. Each donor gave ten milliliters of peripheral blood, collected into EDTA-treated Vacutainer tubes. Ficoll-Paque density-gradient centrifugation was used to isolate PBMCs, with at least 6 million per sample. Total RNA, at least 6 micrograms per sample, was extracted from PBMCs with Trizol reagent. The percentages of naive CD45RAhigh/CD27high T cells were determined by flow cytometry on a PBMC aliquot from every donor. Results the study describes overall, beyond this receptor: Since profiling was done on bulk unsorted PBMCs, naive and antigen-experienced compartments could not be conclusively compared. Compared with the aged group, the long-lived group had more naive CD4+ T cells, fewer expanded clones and increased TCR diversity, a pattern suggesting age selection. Donor CMV infection status was unknown, potentially confounding age-related changes in expanded clonotypes. Total diversity estimates from one million sequenced T cells were considered lower bounds and underestimates. Observed TCR beta diversity per million T cells fell roughly linearly with age, and a significant reduction was already apparent by age approximately 40. The percentage of naive T cells measured by flow cytometry correlated strongly with observed TCR beta diversity.

The chain was built from TRBV12-3 or TRBV12-4 and TRBJ1-5; TRBD1 is a weak D gene call, 5 bases matching. This sequence was found in a man aged 18 to 30 in good health. Sequenced input: blood. The nucleotide sequence reads as follows: TGTGCCAGCAGAGCCCGCGGGGGTAGCAATCAGCCCCAGCATTTT. Its protein is CASRARGGSNQPQHF.